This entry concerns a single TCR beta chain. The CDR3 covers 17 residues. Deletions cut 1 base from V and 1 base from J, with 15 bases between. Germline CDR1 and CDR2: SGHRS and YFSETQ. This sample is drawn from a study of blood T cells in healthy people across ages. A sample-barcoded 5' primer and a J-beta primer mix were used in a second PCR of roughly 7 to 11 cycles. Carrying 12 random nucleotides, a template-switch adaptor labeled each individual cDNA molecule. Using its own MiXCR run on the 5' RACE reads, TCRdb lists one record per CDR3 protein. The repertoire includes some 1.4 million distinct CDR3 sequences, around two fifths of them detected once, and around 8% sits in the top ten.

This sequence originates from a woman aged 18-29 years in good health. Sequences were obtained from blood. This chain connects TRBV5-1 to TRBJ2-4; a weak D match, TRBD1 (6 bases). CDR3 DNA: TGCGCCAGCAGCTTGACTTATACAGGGTCCGCCAAAAACATTCAGTACTTC. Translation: CASSLTYTGSAKNIQYF.